This T cell receptor beta chain was documented in a study of CD8 T cells in Susac syndrome. The patients with Susac syndrome satisfied recently defined diagnostic criteria for either definite or probable disease. A quantity of roughly 0.5 to 1 ug RNA underwent reverse transcription using random hexamers. The amplification used immunoSEQ multiplex PCR on TCR beta CDR3; it spanned 54 Vbeta and 13 Jbeta. TCRdb processed the immunoSEQ multiplex PCR reads anew with MiXCR; each CDR3 protein has one entry. The sample contains more than 80,000 distinct CDR3 sequences, 94% of which appear only once. Per germline, CDR1 SSHAT and CDR2 FNYEAQ (reference sequence). The CDR3 has 14 amino acids. The V and J ends lost 5 bases and 0 bases respectively, with 11 bases between them. With respect to this clonotype: No antigen is known for it.

Study observations and caveats: Susac-specific public clones were found in total CD8+ and CD8+ TEMRA repertoires, numbering more than 15 and five, respectively.

Source material: CD8+ T cells from PBMCs. The chain carries TRBV7-7 and TRBJ2-7; D may be TRBD1 (6 bases). The receptor comes from a human donor with Susac syndrome. In nucleotides, the CDR3 is TGTGCCAGCAGCACCTCGACAGGCTCCTACGAGCAGTACTTC. Encoded protein: CASSTSTGSYEQYF.